The T cell receptor beta chain under discussion was sequenced for a study of regulatory and conventional T cells in RAG deficiency. Study-level findings and limits: Other subsets showed about 10-fold reductions, but Treg unique TCR beta sequences fell 95 to 100-fold in these patients. Shorter CDR3s in all patient subsets; >80% Treg-Tconv overlap in Omenn.

Some clones are missing from TCRdb's copy, which holds only in-frame ones; the method was immunoSEQ multiplex PCR. The sample gives around 29,000 clones, approximately 90% of which show up once; roughly 0.74% is in the top ten. As regards this clone: Its specificity is unknown.

The sorted regulatory T cells were CD4+, CD25-high and CD127-low, with genomic DNA sequenced. These data are also associated with another study on regulatory T cells. That investigation notes: Primers: 52 TRBV forward and 13 TRBJ reverse. Skewed V and J usage and few unique V-J pairs marked patient repertoires, most in Tregs.

The clonotype originates from a human donor in good health. What was sequenced was Tregs sorted from blood.

CDR3 protein: CAWSGGTYNQPQHF. The CDR3 DNA reads TGTGCCTGGAGCGGGGGCACATACAATCAGCCCCAGCATTTT. J is TRBJ1-5 and V is TRBV30, with D possibly matching TRBD1 (6 bases). The germline V gene has CDR1 GTSNPN and CDR2 SVGIG (reference sequence). Trimming removed 3 bases from V and 3 bases from J, with 12 bases in between. The CDR3 runs 14 residues.